The 7 T cell receptor beta chains listed next were all sequenced from one sample in a study of shared clonotypes between healthy human individuals. The table came from immunoSEQ multiplex PCR; TCRdb's copy has only in-frame clones and leaves some out. The sample gives roughly 510,000 clones, almost 80% of which show up once; about an eighth is in the top ten. Sequencing used PBMCs. All receptors come from a woman aged 40-49 years in good health. Some clones in this sample may be carry-over from other donors' samples.

V gene TRBV7-6 combines with J gene TRBJ1-5; no clear D. Germline V gene data show CDR1 as SGHVS and CDR2 as FNYEAQ. The V end was cut by 2 bases, the J end by 4 bases, with 15 bases between. The CDR3 has 16 amino acids. The CDR3 protein is CASSLNPGSPNQPQHF. CDR3 DNA: TGTGCCAGCAGCTTAAATCCGGGATCACCGAATCAGCCCCAGCATTTT.

The chain is built from TRBV7-2 and TRBJ2-5; D remains unclear. V was shortened by 7 bases and J by 5 bases, with 8 bases between the two germline ends. The CDR3 consists of 11 residues. Germline assignment: CDR1 SGHTA and CDR2 FQGNSA. In DNA, the CDR3 is TGTGCCAGCACCCTAGGGGAGACCCAGTACTTC. Its translation is CASTLGETQYF.

This clone has only one observation. V is TRBV28 and J is TRBJ2-7; possibly TRBD2 for D (6 bases). The CDR3 has 14 amino acids. Trimming removed 6 bases from V and 0 bases from J, with 12 bases in between. From germline, CDR1 is MDHEN and CDR2 SYDVKM. The CDR3 bases are TGTGCCAGCAGCATACAGGACTACTCCTACGAGCAGTACTTC. This codes for CASSIQDYSYEQYF.

The V gene is TRBV28, the J gene TRBJ2-3, with D unclear. This CDR3 is 11 amino acids long. Germline CDR1 is MDHEN and CDR2 is SYDVKM. Trimming stripped 6 bases from V and 6 bases from J, with 7 bases between. CDR3 amino acids: CASSPRDTQYF. For the CDR3, the DNA is TGTGCCAGCAGCCCTAGGGATACGCAGTATTTT.

The chain uses TRBV9 and TRBJ2-7, with unresolved D. Trimming took off 4 bases at V and 3 bases at J, with 20 bases between the two ends. The CDR3 covers 16 residues. Germline values: CDR1 SGDLS, CDR2 YYNGEE. CDR3 DNA sequence: TGTGCCAGCAGCCCCCTCGGGCGTGCCATGCACTACGAGCAGTACTTC. It yields the protein CASSPLGRAMHYEQYF.

This clone turned up a few times. The chain carries TRBV5-1 and TRBJ2-1; possible D gene TRBD1, 6 bases. Germline V gene sequence: CDR1 SGHRS, CDR2 YFSETQ. V was shortened by 2 bases and J by 8 bases, with 14 bases between the two germline ends. CDR3 length: 14 amino acids. The CDR3 nucleotides read TGCGCCAGCAGCTTCAGACAGGTGACGGATGAGCAGTTCTTC. Encoded protein: CASSFRQVTDEQFF.

J is TRBJ2-7 and V is TRBV2, with a tentative D call TRBD2 (6 bases). CDR1 is SNHLY and CDR2 is FYNNEI in the germline V gene. This CDR3 spans 12 amino acids. V shed 4 bases and J shed 6 bases, with 10 bases lying between them. CDR3 bases: TGTGCCAGCAGTGGGGAGGCCTCCGAGCAGTACTTC. It is translated as CASSGEASEQYF.